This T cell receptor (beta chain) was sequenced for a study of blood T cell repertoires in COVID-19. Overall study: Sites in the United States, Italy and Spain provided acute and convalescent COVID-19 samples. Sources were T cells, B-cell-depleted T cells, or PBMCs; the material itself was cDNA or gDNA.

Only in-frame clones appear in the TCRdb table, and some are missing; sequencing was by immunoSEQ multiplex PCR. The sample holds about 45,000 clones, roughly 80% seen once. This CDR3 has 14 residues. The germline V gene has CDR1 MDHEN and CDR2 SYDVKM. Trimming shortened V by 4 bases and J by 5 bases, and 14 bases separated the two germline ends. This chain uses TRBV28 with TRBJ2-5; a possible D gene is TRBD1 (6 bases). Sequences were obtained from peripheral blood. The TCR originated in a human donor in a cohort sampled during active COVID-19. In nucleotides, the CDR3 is TGTGCCAGCAGTTCGGGACAAAATAGGGAGACCCAGTACTTC. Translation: CASSSGQNRETQYF.